The 9 T cell receptor beta chains presented below share a single source sample, sequenced in a study of cytomegalovirus exposure and HLA in healthy donors. With 60 Vbeta and 13 Jbeta primers, the PCR was carried out. Profiling relied on immunoSEQ multiplex PCR, and the TCRdb table lists in-frame clones only, not all of them. The data show some 80,000 clones, around 60% seen once. Sequenced input: PBMCs. The receptors here all came from a male donor in good health and CMV-seropositive.

This clone turned up a few times. The chain is built from TRBV28 and TRBJ2-5; 7 positions agree with TRBD1. The CDR3 sequence is 16 residues long. Unmatched junction bases numbered 7, after V lost 3 bases and J lost 0 bases. Germline V gene sequence: CDR1 MDHEN, CDR2 SYDVKM. This CDR3 is CASSLRGRLNQETQYF. CDR3 nucleotides: TGTGCCAGCAGTTTGAGGGGGCGTTTGAACCAAGAGACCCAGTACTTC. Using reference TRBV28 and TRBJ2-5 for the parts outside the CDR3, the full variable domain is DVKVTQSSRYLVKRTGEKVFLECVQDMDHENMFWYRQDPGLGLRLIYFSYDVKMKEKGDIPEGYSVSREKKERFSLILESASTNQTSMYLCASSLRGRLNQETQYFGPGTRLLVL.

V and J are TRBV9 and TRBJ2-3, with 7 bases matching TRBD1. The ends lost 1 base at V and 0 bases at J; junction bases unmatched: 2. This CDR3 has 15 amino acids. Per the germline V gene, CDR1 is SGDLS and CDR2 is YYNGEE. The CDR3 loop is CASSVRQGSTDTQYF. The CDR3 coding sequence is TGTGCCAGCAGCGTACGACAGGGCAGCACAGATACGCAGTATTTT.

The rearrangement links TRBV2 to TRBJ2-2; 9 bases fit TRBD2. CDR1 is SNHLY, CDR2 FYNNEI, per germline. The CDR3 has 15 amino acids. V shed 8 bases, J shed 4 bases, and the junction held 8 bases outside the gene matches. The DNA for the CDR3 is TGTGCCAGCCTAGGGGCGGGGGGGATCACCGGGGAGCTGTTTTTT. This encodes CASLGAGGITGELFF.

This clone has more than one count but fewer than ten. The rearrangement joins TRBV7-2 to TRBJ2-5; 7 bases fit TRBD2. V trimming: 2 bases; J trimming: 2 bases; junction bases outside the gene matches: 2. The CDR3 sequence is 14 residues long. CDR1 and CDR2 from the germline V gene are SGHTA and FQGNSA. The CDR3: CASSLQRGQETQYF. The CDR3, as DNA: TGTGCCAGCAGCTTACAGCGGGGTCAAGAGACCCAGTACTTC.

This clone has more than one count but fewer than ten. The chain links TRBV28 to TRBJ1-3, with 7 nucleotides matching TRBD1. This CDR3 has 14 residues. Germline lookup yields CDR1 MDHEN and CDR2 SYDVKM. After removal of 4 bases from V and 3 bases from J, the junction contained 3 bases not matched to a gene. CDR3 residues: CASSWDSSGNTIYF. Written as DNA, the CDR3 is TGTGCCAGCAGTTGGGACAGCAGTGGAAACACCATATATTTT.

The chain combines TRBV27 with TRBJ2-7; 7 nucleotides line up with TRBD1. Trimming took 2 bases from V and 6 from J; bases not matched to a gene: 7. Per the germline V gene, CDR1 is MNHEY and CDR2 is SMNVEV (reference sequence). The CDR3 is 14 amino acids. The CDR3 DNA is TGTGCCAGCAGTTTACAGTCAGGGGGAAGCGAGCAGTACTTC. It encodes CASSLQSGGSEQYF.

This chain uses TRBV10-3 with TRBJ1-4; 7 nucleotides line up with TRBD1. J gave up 0 bases and V 3 bases, and 1 base lay outside the gene matches. The germline gives CDR1 ENHRY, CDR2 SYGVKD. The CDR3 sequence is 15 residues long. This CDR3 reads CAISEGTATNEKLFF. The CDR3 DNA reads TGTGCCATCAGTGAAGGGACAGCAACTAATGAAAAACTGTTTTTT.

J is TRBJ1-2 and V is TRBV7-2; 10 positions agree with TRBD1. V trimming: 3 bases; J trimming: 6 bases; junction bases outside the gene matches: 1. CDR1 SGHTA and CDR2 FQGNSA come from the germline V gene. The CDR3 contains 13 residues. CDR3 nucleotide sequence: TGTGCCAGCAGCTTTGGACAGGGGGATGGCTACACCTTC. Amino acids: CASSFGQGDGYTF.

This clone has only one observation. The same CDR3 can be traced to other DNA sequences in this sample. V usage is TRBV15 and J usage is TRBJ1-5, with TRBD1 identical over 8 bases. The V gene end was trimmed by 3 bases and the J gene end by 4 bases; junction bases not matched to a gene: 8. CDR3 length: 16 amino acids. Germline V gene sequence: CDR1 LNHNV, CDR2 YYDKDF (reference sequence). CDR3 in amino acids: CATSSPQGGENQPQHF. CDR3 nucleotide sequence: TGTGCCACCAGCAGCCCACAGGGGGGAGAGAATCAGCCCCAGCATTTT. The full variable domain, completed using reference TRBV15 and TRBJ1-5, is DAMVIQNPRYQVTQFGKPVTLSCSQTLNHNVMYWYQQKSSQAPKLLFHYYDKDFNNEADTPDNFQSRRPNTSFCFLDIRSPGLGDTAMYLCATSSPQGGENQPQHFGDGTRLSIL.